This T cell receptor beta chain originates from a study of cytomegalovirus exposure and HLA in healthy donors. Study findings and constraints: Apart from CMV serostatus, no immune exposure information was available.

Primers: 60 Vbeta forward and 13 Jbeta reverse. Clones were read by immunoSEQ multiplex PCR, and TCRdb kept only the in-frame ones, dropping some. The sample lists some 52,000 clones; 60% to 75% were seen once. This clone occurred once. Its antigen is unidentified. Sequencing was performed on PBMCs. The TCR originated in a woman aged 45-59 years in good health and CMV-seronegative.

The CDR3 loop reads CAWDRANEKLFF. CDR3 sequence (DNA): TGTGCCTGGGACAGGGCAAATGAAAAACTGTTTTTT. The chain carries TRBV30 and TRBJ1-4, with TRBD1 matching over 7 bases. CDR1 and CDR2 (germline): GTSNPN, SVGIG (reference sequence). The CDR3 is 12 amino acids. The V segment lost 5 bases and the J segment 5 bases; nucleotides outside the gene matches: 2.